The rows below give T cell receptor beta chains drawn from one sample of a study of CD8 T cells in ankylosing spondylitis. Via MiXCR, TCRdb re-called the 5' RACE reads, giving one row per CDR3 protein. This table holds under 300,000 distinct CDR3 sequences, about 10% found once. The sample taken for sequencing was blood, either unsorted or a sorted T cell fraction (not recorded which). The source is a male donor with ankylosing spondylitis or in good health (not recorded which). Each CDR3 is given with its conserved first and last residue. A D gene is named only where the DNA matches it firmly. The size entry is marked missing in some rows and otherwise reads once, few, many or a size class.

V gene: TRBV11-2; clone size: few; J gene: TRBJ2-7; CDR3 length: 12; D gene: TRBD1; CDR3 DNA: TGTGCCAGCAGACAGGGGGCTCGCGAGCAGTACTTC; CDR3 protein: CASRQGAREQYF
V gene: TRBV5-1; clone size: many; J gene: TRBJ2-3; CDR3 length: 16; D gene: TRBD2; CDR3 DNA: TGCGCCAGCAGCCCCAGACTAGCGGGGGGCACAGATACGCAGTATTTT; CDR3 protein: CASSPRLAGGTDTQYF
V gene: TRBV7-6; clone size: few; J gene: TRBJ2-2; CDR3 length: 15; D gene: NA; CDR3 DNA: TGTGCCAGCAGCTTAGCTACTGAGGACACCGGGGAGCTGTTTTTT; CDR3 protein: CASSLATEDTGELFF
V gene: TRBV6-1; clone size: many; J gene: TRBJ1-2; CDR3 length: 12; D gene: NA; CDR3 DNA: TGTGCCAGCAGTGAATGGTCGGGTGGCTACACCTTC; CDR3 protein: CASSEWSGGYTF
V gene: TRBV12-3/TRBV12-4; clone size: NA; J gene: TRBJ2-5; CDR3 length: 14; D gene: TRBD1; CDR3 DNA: TGTGCCAGCAGTTCCAGGACAGGAGTGGAGACCCAGTACTTC; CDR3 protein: CASSSRTGVETQYF
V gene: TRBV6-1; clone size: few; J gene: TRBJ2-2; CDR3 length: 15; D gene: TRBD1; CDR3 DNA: TGTGCCAGCAGTGACGGACAGGGGTTCACCGGGGAGCTGTTTTTT; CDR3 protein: CASSDGQGFTGELFF
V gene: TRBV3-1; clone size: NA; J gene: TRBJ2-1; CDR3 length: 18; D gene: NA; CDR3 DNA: TGTGCCAGCAGCCAATTCAGGAAACAGGGTCCATCCTACAATGAGCAGTTCTTC; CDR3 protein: CASSQFRKQGPSYNEQFF
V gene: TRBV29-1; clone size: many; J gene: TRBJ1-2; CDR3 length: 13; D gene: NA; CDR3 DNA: TGCAGCGTTGCGCGGGATACTAACTATGGCTACACCTTC; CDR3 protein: CSVARDTNYGYTF
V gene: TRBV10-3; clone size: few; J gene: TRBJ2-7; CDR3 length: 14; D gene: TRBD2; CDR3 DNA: TGTGCCATCAGGCCACTAGCGGGAGGGCACGAGCAGTACTTC; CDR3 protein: CAIRPLAGGHEQYF
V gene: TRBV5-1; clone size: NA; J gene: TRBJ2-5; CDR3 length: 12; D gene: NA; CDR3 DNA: TGCGCCAGCAGCTTCGGTTGGGAGACCCAGTACTTC; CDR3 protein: CASSFGWETQYF
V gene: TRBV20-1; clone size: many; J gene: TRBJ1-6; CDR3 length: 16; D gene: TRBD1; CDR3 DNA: TGCAGTGCTAGAGGGGACAGGGGGCTTCATAATTCACCCCTCCACTTT; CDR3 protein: CSARGDRGLHNSPLHF
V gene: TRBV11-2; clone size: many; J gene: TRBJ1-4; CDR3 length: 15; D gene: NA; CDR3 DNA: TGTGCCAGCAGATCCCTCGGAGGAAAGAATGAAAAACTGTTTTTT; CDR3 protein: CASRSLGGKNEKLFF
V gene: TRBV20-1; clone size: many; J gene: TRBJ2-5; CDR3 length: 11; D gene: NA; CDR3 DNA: TGCAGTGCTAGCCCAGAAGAGACCCAGTACTTC; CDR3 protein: CSASPEETQYF
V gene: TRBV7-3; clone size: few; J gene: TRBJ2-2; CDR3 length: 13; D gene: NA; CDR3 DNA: TGTGCCAGCAGCTTATCATGGTCCGGGGAGCTGTTTTTT; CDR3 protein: CASSLSWSGELFF
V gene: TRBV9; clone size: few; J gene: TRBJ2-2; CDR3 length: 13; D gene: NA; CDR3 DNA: TGTGCCAGCAGCCCCCTGCGGGCGGGGGAGCTGTTTTTT; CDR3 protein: CASSPLRAGELFF
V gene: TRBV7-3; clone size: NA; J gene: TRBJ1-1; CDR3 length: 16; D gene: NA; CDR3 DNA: TGTGCCAGCAGCCTACGCCAGAGGGGGGAAAACACTGAAGCTTTCTTT; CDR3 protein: CASSLRQRGENTEAFF
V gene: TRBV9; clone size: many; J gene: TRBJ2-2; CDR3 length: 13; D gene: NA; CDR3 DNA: TGTGCCAGCAGCGTAGATGGGGCCGGGGAGCTGTTTTTT; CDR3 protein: CASSVDGAGELFF
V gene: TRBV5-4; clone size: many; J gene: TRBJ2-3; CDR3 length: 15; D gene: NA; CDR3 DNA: TGTGCCAGCAGCTGGGAAACAGGGTACACAGATACGCAGTATTTT; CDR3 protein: CASSWETGYTDTQYF
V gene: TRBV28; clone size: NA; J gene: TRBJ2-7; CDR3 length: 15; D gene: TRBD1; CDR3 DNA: TGTGCCAGCAGCTCTTTCTTAACAGGGGAAGTCGAGCAGTACTTC; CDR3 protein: CASSSFLTGEVEQYF
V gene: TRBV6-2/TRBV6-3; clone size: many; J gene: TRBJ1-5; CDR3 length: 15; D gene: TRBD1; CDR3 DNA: TGTGCCAGCAGCCAGGGACAGAATAGCAATCAGCCCCAGCATTTT; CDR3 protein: CASSQGQNSNQPQHF
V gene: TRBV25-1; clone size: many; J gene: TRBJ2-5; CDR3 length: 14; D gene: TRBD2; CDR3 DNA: TGTGCCAGCAGTGGGCGGGAGAGGGAAGAGACCCAGTACTTC; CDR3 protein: CASSGREREETQYF
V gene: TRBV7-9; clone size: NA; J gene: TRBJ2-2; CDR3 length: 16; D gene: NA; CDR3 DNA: TGTGCCAGCAGCAGAAAGGTGCAGGGCGACACCGGGGAGCTGTTTTTT; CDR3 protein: CASSRKVQGDTGELFF
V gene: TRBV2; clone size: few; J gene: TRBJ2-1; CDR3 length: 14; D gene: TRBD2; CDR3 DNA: TGTGCCAGCCAGGGACTAGCGGGGTTCAATGAGCAGTTCTTC; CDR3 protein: CASQGLAGFNEQFF
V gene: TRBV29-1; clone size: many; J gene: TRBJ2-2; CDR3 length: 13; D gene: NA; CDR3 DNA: TGCAGCGGCCGGACAGTGAACACCGGGGAGCTGTTTTTT; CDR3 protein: CSGRTVNTGELFF
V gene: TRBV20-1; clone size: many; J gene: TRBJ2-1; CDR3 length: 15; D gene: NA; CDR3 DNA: TGCAGTGCTGACCCGACTGGGACGGACCACAATGAGCAGTTCTTC; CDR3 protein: CSADPTGTDHNEQFF
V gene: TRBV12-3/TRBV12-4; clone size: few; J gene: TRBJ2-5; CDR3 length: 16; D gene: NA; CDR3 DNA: TGTGCCAGCAGTTTAGCGCTACCAGGCGGGCAAGAGACCCAGTACTTC; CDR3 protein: CASSLALPGGQETQYF
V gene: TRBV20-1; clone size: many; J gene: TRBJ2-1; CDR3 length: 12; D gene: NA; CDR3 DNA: TGCAGTGCTAGAGATATGGGTCTAGTTGGGCTCTTC; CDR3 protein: CSARDMGLVGLF
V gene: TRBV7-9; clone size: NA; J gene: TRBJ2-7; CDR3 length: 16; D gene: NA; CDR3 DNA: TGTGCCAGCAGCCGCGATGTTGGGAGAGGGGCGGAAGAGCAGTACTTC; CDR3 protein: CASSRDVGRGAEEQYF
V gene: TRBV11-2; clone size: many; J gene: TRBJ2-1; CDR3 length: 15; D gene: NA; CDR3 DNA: TGTGCCAGCAGTCCCGGGACAAGGTCCTACAATGAGCAGTTCTTC; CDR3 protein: CASSPGTRSYNEQFF
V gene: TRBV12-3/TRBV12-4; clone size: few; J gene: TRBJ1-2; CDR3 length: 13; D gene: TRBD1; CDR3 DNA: TGTGCCAGCAGTCCCCAGGGGGCTGGTGGCTACACCTTC; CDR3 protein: CASSPQGAGGYTF
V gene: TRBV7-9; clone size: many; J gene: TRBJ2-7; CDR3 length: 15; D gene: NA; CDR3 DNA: TGTGCCAGCACCTCCGCAGGCCTAATCTCCTACGAGCAGTACTTC; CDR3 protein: CASTSAGLISYEQYF
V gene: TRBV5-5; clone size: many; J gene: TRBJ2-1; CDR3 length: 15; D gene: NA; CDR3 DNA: TGTGCCAGCAGCCGGACAGAAAAAACCTACAATGAGCAGTTCTTC; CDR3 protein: CASSRTEKTYNEQFF
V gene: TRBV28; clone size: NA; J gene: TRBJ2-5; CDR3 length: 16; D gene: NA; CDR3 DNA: TGTGCCAGCAGTTCGTCGGAGCGACAGGCCAAAGAGACCCAGTACTTC; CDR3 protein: CASSSSERQAKETQYF
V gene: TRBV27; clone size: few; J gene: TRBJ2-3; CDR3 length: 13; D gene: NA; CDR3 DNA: TGTGCCAGCAGTTCGAACCCGACGGATACGCAGTATTTT; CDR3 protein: CASSSNPTDTQYF
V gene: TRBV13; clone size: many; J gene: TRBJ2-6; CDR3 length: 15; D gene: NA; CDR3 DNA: TGTGCCAGCAGCTTAGAGGGGACTGGGGCCAACGTCCTGACTTTC; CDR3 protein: CASSLEGTGANVLTF
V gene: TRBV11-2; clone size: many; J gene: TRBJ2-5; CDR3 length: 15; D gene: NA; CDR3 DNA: TGTGCCAGCAGCTTAGTAGTCCCAGGGAGCGAGACCCAGTACTTC; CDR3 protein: CASSLVVPGSETQYF
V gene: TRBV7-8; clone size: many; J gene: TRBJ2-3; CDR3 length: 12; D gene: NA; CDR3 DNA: TGTGCCAGCAGCTTAGGAGGATATACGCAGTATTTT; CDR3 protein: CASSLGGYTQYF
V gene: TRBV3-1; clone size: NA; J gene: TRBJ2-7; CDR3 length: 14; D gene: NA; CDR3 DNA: TGTGCCAGCAGTATAACAGGAGACGGGTACGAGCAGTACTTC; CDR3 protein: CASSITGDGYEQYF
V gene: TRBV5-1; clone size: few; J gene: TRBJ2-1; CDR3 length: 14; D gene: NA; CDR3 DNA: TGCGCCAGCAGGCCGGGACTGGAACCGGATGAGCAGTTCTTC; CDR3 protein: CASRPGLEPDEQFF
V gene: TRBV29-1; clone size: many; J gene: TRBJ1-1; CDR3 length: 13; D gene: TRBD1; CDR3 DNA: TGCAGCGTTAAGACAGGGGGGAACACTGAAGCTTTCTTT; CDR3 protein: CSVKTGGNTEAFF
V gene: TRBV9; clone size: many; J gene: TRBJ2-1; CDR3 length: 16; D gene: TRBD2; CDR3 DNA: TGTGCCAGCAGCCCCGGACTAGCGGGAGGGAGGAATGAGCAGTTCTTC; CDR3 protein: CASSPGLAGGRNEQFF
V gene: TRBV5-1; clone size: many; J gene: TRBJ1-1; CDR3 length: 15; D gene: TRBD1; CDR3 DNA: TGCGCCAGCAGCCCGGGGACAGGGGGCCTCACTGAAGCTTTCTTT; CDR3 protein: CASSPGTGGLTEAFF
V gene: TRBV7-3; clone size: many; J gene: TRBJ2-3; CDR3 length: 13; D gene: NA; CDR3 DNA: TGTGCCAGCAGCGACGGGGGCACAGATACGCAGTATTTT; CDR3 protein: CASSDGGTDTQYF
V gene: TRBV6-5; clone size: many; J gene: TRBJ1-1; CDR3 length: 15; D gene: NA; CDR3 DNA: TGTGCCAGCAGTTACTCAAGGGGTCGAAACACTGAAGCTTTCTTT; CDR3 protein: CASSYSRGRNTEAFF
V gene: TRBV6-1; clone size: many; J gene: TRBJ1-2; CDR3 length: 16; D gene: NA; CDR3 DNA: TGTGCCAGCAGTCCATACGACGCGCTAGCGAACTATGGCTACACCTTC; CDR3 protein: CASSPYDALANYGYTF
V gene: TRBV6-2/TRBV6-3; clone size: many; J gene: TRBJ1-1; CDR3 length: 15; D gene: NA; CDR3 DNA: TGTGCCAGCAGTTACTCGAGTAAACAGAACACTGAAGCTTTCTTT; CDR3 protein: CASSYSSKQNTEAFF
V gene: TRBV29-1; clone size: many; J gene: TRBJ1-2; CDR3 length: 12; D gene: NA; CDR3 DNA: TGCAGCGTTGAGCTGGGGAGTCGGGGCTACACCTTC; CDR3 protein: CSVELGSRGYTF
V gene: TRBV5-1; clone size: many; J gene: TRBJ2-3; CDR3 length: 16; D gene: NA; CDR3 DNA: TGCGCCAGCAGCTTCCCGGTAGGGGAGAAGCCAGATACGCAGTATTTT; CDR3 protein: CASSFPVGEKPDTQYF
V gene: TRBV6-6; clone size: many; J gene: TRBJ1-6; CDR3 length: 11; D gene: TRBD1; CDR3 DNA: TGTGCCAGCAGTACCGGGACAGTCCTCCACTTT; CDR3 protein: CASSTGTVLHF
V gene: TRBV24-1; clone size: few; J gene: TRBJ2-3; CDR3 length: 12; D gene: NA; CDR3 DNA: TGTGCCACCAACGACTACACAGATACGCAGTATTTT; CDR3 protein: CATNDYTDTQYF
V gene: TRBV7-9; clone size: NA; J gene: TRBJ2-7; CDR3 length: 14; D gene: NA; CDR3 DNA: TGTGCCAGCAGCTTAAGTGACCATGGGGAAGAGCAGTACTTC; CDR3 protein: CASSLSDHGEEQYF
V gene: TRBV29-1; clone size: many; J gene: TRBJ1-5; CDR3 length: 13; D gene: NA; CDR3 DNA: TGCAGCGCCGCAGAGACAGGCAATCAGCCCCAGCATTTT; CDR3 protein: CSAAETGNQPQHF
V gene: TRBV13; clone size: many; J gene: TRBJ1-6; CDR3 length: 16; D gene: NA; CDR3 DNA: TGTGCCAGCAGCTTAGCCGCCTTTGATTATAATTCACCCCTCCACTTT; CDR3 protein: CASSLAAFDYNSPLHF
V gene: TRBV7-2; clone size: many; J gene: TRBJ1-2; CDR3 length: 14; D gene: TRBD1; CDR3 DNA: TGTGCCAGCAGCACCCAGACAGGGAACTATGGCTACACCTTC; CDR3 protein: CASSTQTGNYGYTF
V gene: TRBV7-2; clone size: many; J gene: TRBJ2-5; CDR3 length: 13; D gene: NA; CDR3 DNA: TGTGCCAGCAGCAAGACTAGGGAAGAGACCCAGTACTTC; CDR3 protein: CASSKTREETQYF
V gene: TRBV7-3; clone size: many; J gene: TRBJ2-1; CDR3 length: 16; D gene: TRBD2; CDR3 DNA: TGTGCCAGCAGCTCCGGGCTAGCGGGCTCCTACAATGAGCAGTTCTTC; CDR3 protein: CASSSGLAGSYNEQFF
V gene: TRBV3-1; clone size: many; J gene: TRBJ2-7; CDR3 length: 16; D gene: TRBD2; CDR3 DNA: TGTGCCAGCAGCCAAGTCGGAGCGGGAGGGCCCGTGGAGCAGTACTTC; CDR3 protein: CASSQVGAGGPVEQYF
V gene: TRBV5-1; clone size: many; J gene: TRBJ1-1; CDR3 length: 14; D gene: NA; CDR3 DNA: TGCGCCAGCAGATCGGGACTCATGAACACTGAAGCTTTCTTT; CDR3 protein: CASRSGLMNTEAFF
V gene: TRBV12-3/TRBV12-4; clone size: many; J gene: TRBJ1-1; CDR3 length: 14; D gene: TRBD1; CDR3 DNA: TGTGCCAGCAGGCTGGACAGGGCAAACACTGAAGCTTTCTTT; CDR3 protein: CASRLDRANTEAFF
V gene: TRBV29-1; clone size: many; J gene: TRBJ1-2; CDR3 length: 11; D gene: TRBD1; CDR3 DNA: TGCAGCACTGGAGGACAGGGTGGCTACACCTTC; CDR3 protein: CSTGGQGGYTF